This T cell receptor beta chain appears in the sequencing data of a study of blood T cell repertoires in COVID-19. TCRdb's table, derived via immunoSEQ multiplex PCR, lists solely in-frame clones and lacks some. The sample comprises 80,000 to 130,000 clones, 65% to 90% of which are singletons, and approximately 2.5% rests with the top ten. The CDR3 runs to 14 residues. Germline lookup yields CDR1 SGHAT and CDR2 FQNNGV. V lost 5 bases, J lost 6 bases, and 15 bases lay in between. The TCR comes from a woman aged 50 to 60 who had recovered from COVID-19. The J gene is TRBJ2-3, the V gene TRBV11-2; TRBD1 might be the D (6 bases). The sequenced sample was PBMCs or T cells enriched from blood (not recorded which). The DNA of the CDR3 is TGTGCCAGCAGCCCACCACAGGGAAGCGATACGCAGTATTTT. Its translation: CASSPPQGSDTQYF.